This entry concerns a single T cell receptor (beta chain). The antigen remains unidentified. This sample is drawn from a study of STAT5B mutations in CD4+ large granular lymphocyte leukemia. Study-level findings and limits: 8/27 top patient clones versus 2/35 control clones were TRBV06-family.

V dropped 3 bases and J dropped 7 bases, with 19 bases sitting between them. This CDR3 is 16 amino acids long. Germline CDR1 reads ENHRY; CDR2 reads SYGVKD. The table came from immunoSEQ multiplex PCR; TCRdb's copy has only in-frame clones and leaves some out. Of about 27,000 clones listed, about 80% are singletons. This clonotype originated in a human donor in good health. The genes are TRBV10-3 and TRBJ2-1; D might be TRBD1 (5 bases). Sample: CD4+ T cells from blood buffy coats. CDR3 loop: CAISDWVRARGNEQFF. CDR3 nucleotides: TGTGCCATCAGTGACTGGGTCAGGGCTAGGGGTAATGAGCAGTTCTTC.